This entry features one TCR beta chain sequence. As yet, its antigen is unknown. PCR employed 60 Vbeta and 13 Jbeta primers. Measured with immunoSEQ multiplex PCR; TCRdb has only the in-frame clones, and not every one. The sample lists 150,000 to 180,000 clones, around 79% occurring once. The entry originates in a study of cytomegalovirus exposure and HLA in healthy donors. Study-level results: TCR beta V segments were, for the most part, productive about 87% or about 30% of the time in an earlier analysis. TCR beta V- and J-gene trimming, according to a later analysis, was linked to a missense DCLRE1C variant. Available immune exposure information was restricted to CMV serostatus only.

Germline V lookup: CDR1 SGHDT, CDR2 YYEEEE. Between the trimmed V and J ends, which lost 5 bases and 0 bases, there was a span of 8 bases. The CDR3 has 13 residues. This receptor was obtained from a man under 40 in good health and CMV-seropositive. The genes are TRBV5-6 and TRBJ1-2; D is undetermined. The source material was PBMCs. The CDR3 reads CASRRESNYGYTF. DNA of the CDR3: TGTGCCAGCAGACGGGAGTCTAACTATGGCTACACCTTC. Using reference TRBV5-6 and TRBJ1-2 for the parts outside the CDR3, the full variable domain is DAGVTQSPTHLIKTRGQQVTLRCSPKSGHDTVSWYQQALGQGPQFIFQYYEEEERQRGNFPDRFSGHQFPNYSSELNVNALLLGDSALYLCASRRESNYGYTFGSGTRLTVV.